This TCR beta chain was recorded in a study of shared clonotypes between healthy human individuals. The overall study: Donors had three CD4 naive, three CD4 memory, two CD8 naive and one CD8 memory plate apiece.

The CDR3 is 15 amino acids. Germline V CDR1 and CDR2: MNHNY, SVGAGI (reference sequence). Germline trimming cut 2 bases from V and 2 bases from J; bases unmatched to any gene: 3. TCRdb's table, derived via immunoSEQ multiplex PCR, lists solely in-frame clones and lacks some. Among about 1.5 million clones listed, 95% to 99% were seen once. Study conclusions and caveats: The naive CD4 repertoires of several donors were compared, and around 4.7% of clonotypes were shared. Though the depth was large, rarefaction showed that sorted-subset sequencing was incomplete. The authors sampled blood alone, and tissue repertoires likely differ.

In the case of this clone: The antigen is undetermined.

The source material was naive CD4+ T cells sorted from blood. Subset denoted: CD45RA+ positively selected. The chain employs TRBV6-6 and TRBJ1-2, with 9 nucleotides matching TRBD1. The sequence derives from a man between 25 and 39 years old in good health. Here the CDR3 reads CASSYPGQGNYGYTF. The CDR3 region has the DNA TGTGCCAGCAGTTACCCCGGACAGGGGAACTATGGCTACACCTTC.